The clone carrying this TCR beta chain came up once. Its antigen is not known. The data derive from a study of cytotoxic CD8 clonotypes in ibrutinib-treated CLL. About the research overall: Response samples were obtained once patients had received a median 12 months of treatment, range 6 to 36.

The CDR3 totals 15 residues. Germline V gives CDR1 SSHAT, CDR2 FNYEAQ (reference sequence). The J segment lost 3 bases and the V segment lost 4 bases, leaving 6 bases of the junction unmatched. Sequencing was performed with immunoSEQ multiplex PCR; in TCRdb, only in-frame clones are kept and a portion is missing. The data contain approximately 130,000 clones, 80% to 90% of them seen just once; the ten biggest clones take up 3.3%. Study observations and caveats: Sustained-remission and progressing patients' sampling times differed. Against age-matched healthy donors, baseline clonality ran higher and tracked circulating CD8+ T-cell counts. Clonality went higher at ibrutinib response and then dropped back toward baseline at progression.

The genes are TRBV7-7 and TRBJ2-5; 9 bases are a match to TRBD2. This TCR was sampled from a human donor with chronic lymphocytic leukemia. Sequencing was performed on PBMCs, taken after 24 months of ibrutinib treatment. CDR3 loop: CASSSSGGSEETQYF. The CDR3 DNA follows: TGTGCCAGCAGCTCCAGCGGGGGGTCTGAAGAGACCCAGTACTTC.